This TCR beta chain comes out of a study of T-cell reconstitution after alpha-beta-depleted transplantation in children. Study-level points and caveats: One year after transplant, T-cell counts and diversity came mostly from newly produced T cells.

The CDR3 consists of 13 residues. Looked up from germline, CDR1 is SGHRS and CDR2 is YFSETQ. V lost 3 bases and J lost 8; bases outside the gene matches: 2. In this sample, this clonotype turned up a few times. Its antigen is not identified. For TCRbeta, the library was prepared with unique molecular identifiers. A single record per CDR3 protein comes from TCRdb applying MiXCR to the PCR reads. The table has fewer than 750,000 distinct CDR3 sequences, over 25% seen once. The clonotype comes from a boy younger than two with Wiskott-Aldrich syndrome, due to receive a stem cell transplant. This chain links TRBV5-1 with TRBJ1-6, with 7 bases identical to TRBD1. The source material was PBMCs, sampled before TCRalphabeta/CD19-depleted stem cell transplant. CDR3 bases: TGCGCCAGCAGCTACGACAGGGATTCACCCCTCCACTTT. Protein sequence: CASSYDRDSPLHF.